Sequencing of this T cell receptor (beta chain) was carried out in a study of spatial heterogeneity in lung cancer. This clonotype turned up a few times. Its antigen is undetermined. With the library built for alpha chains, this beta chain is off target and its frequency is not meaningful. Stated time point: sample taken at primary tumor resection. Samples came from roughly 72 TRACERx patients with untreated early-stage lung cancer. Study outcomes and limitations: Mutation tallies in tumors tracked expanded intratumoral alpha and beta TCR counts.

This CDR3 region has 13 residues. Germline V lookup: CDR1 SGDLS, CDR2 YYNGEE. Trimming removed 0 bases at V and 1 base at J, with 4 bases between. TCRdb independently ran MiXCR on the 5' RACE reads; one entry per CDR3 protein. This sample has approximately 11,000 distinct CDR3 sequences, with approximately 4.7% found just once. The specimen comprised lung tumor tissue, sampled at surgery. The chain recombines TRBV9 with TRBJ1-1; no definite D call. The sequence was collected from a male donor with early-stage non-small cell lung cancer. The CDR3 coding sequence is TGTGCCAGCAGCGTAGACCAGAACACTGAAGCTTTCTTT. Translated, it gives CASSVDQNTEAFF.